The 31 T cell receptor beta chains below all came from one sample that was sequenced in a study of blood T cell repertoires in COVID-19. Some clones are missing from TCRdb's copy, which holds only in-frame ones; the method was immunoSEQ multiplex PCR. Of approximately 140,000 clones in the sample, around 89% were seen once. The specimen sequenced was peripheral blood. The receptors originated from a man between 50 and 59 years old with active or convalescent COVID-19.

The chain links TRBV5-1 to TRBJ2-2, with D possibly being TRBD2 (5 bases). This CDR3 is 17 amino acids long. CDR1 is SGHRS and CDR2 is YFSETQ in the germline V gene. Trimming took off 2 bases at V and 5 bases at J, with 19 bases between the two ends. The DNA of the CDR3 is TGCGCCAGCAGCTTAAATAAAGGAGGACGGGAAACCGGGGAGCTGTTTTTT. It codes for CASSLNKGGRETGELFF.

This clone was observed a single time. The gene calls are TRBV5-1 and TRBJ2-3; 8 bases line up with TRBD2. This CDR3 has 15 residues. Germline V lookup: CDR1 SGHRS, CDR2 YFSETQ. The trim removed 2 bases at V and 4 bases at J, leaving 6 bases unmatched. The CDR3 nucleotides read TGCGCCAGCAGCTTTAGCGGGAACAGGGCAGATACGCAGTATTTT. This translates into CASSFSGNRADTQYF.

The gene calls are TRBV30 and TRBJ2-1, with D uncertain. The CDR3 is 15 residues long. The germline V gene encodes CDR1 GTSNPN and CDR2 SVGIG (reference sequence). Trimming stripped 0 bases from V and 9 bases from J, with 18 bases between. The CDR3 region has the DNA TGTGCCTGGAGTGTTTTGCTACACCTCCGCGGTGAGCAGTTCTTC. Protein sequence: CAWSVLLHLRGEQFF.

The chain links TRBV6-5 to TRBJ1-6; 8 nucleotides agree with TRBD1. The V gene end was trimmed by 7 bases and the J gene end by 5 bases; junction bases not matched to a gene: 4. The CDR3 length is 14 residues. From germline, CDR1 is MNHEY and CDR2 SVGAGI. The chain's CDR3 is CASTDRGNNSPLHF. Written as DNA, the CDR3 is TGTGCCAGCACCGACAGGGGAAATAATTCACCCCTCCACTTT.

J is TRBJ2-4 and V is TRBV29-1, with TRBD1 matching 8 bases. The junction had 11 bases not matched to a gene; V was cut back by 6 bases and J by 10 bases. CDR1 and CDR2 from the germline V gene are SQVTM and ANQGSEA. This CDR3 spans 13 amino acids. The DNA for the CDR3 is TGCAGCGTGACCACAGGAGGACAGGGAATTCAGTACTTC. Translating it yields CSVTTGGQGIQYF.

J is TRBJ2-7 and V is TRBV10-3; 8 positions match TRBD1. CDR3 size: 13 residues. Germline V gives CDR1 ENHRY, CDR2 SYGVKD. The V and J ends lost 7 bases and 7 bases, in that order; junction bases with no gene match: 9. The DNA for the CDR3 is TGTGCCATCACCGGGACAGGAGAGGGGGAGCAGTACTTC. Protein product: CAITGTGEGEQYF.

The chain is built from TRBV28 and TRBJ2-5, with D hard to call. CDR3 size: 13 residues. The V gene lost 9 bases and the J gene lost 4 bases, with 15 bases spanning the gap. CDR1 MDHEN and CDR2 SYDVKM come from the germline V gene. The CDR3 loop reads CASDSRGSETQYF. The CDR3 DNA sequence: TGTGCCAGTGACTCCCGAGGCTCAGAGACCCAGTACTTC.

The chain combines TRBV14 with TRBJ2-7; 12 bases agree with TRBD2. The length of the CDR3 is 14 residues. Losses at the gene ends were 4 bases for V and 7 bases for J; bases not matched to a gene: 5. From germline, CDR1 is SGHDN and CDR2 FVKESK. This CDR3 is CASSPSGGVPEQYF. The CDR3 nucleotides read TGTGCCAGCAGCCCTAGCGGGGGGGTTCCGGAGCAGTACTTC.

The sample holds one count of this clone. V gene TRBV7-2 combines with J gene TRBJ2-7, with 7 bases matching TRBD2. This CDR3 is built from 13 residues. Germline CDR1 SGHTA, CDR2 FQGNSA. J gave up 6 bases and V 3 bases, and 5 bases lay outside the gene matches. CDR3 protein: CASSFQRGLEQYF. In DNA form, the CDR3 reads TGTGCCAGCAGCTTCCAGCGGGGCCTCGAGCAGTACTTC.

In DNA form, the CDR3 reads TGTGCCTGGAGTGTACAGGGCTTCCACCCAGTGGAGACCCAGTACTTC. As protein: CAWSVQGFHPVETQYF. The rearrangement joins TRBV30 to TRBJ2-5; D may be TRBD1 (6 bases). Germline-derived CDR1 and CDR2 are GTSNPN and SVGIG (reference sequence). Trimming removed 0 bases at V and 5 bases at J, with 19 bases between. The CDR3 covers 16 residues.

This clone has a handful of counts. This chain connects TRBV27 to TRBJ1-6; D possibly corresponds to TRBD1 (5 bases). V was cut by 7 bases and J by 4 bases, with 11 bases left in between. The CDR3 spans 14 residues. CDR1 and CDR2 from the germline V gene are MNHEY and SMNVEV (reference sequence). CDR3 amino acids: CASTYGGYNSPLHF. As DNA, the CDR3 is TGTGCCAGCACGTATGGGGGGTATAATTCACCCCTCCACTTT.

CDR3 coding DNA: TGTGCCAGCGGCTATGAGCAGTTCTTC. Protein product: CASGYEQFF. The rearrangement links TRBV2 to TRBJ2-1; no clear D. V was cut by 8 bases and J by 8 bases, with 4 bases left in between. This CDR3 is 9 amino acids long. Germline V gene lookup returns CDR1 SNHLY and CDR2 FYNNEI.

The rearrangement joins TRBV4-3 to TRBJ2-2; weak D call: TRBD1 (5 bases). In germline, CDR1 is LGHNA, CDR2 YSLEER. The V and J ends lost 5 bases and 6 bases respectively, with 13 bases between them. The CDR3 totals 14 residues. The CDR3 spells CASSRGRASGELFF. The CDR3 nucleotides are TGCGCCAGCAGCAGGGGCCGGGCCTCCGGGGAGCTGTTTTTT.

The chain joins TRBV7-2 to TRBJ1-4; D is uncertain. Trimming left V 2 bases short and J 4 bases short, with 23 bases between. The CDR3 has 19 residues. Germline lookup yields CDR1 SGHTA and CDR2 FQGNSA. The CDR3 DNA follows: TGTGCCAGCAGCTTATACCCCCTGCGGTCCGGAGGGCTTAATGAAAAACTGTTTTTT. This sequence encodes CASSLYPLRSGGLNEKLFF.

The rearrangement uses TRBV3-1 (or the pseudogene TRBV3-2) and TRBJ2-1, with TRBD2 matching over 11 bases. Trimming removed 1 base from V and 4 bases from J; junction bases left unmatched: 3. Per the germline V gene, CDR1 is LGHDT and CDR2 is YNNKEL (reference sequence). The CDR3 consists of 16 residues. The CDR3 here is CASSQVPSGGYNEQFF. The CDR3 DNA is TGTGCCAGCAGCCAAGTCCCTAGCGGGGGGTACAATGAGCAGTTCTTC.

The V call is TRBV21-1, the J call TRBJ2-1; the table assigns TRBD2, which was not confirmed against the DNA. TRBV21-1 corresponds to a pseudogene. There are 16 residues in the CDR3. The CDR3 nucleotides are TGTGCCAGCACGTTGCCCCTAGCGGACTCCTACAATGAGCAGTTCTTC. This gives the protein CASTLPLADSYNEQFF.

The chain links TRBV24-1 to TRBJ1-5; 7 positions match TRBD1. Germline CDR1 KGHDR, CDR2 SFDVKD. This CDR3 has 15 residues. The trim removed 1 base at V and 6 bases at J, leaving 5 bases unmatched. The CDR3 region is CATSDFEGAGQPQHF. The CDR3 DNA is TGTGCCACCAGTGATTTCGAGGGGGCGGGTCAGCCCCAGCATTTT.

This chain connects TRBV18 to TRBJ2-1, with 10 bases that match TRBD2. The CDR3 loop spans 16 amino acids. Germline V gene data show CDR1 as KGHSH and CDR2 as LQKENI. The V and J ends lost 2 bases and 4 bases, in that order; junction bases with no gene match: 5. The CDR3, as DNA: TGTGCCAGCTCACCAATGTTAGCGGGAGGTTACAATGAGCAGTTCTTC. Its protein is CASSPMLAGGYNEQFF.

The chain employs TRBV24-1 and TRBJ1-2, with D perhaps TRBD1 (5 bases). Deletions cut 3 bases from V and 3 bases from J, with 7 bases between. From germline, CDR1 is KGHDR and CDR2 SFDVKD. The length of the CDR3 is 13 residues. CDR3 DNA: TGTGCCACCAGTGATGGCAGGGACTATGGCTACACCTTC. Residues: CATSDGRDYGYTF.

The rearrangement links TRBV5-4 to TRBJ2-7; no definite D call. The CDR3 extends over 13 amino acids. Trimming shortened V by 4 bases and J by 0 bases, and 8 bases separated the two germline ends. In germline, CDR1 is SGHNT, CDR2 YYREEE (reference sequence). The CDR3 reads CASSRVGSYEQYF. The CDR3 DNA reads TGTGCCAGCAGCCGGGTTGGCTCCTACGAGCAGTACTTC.

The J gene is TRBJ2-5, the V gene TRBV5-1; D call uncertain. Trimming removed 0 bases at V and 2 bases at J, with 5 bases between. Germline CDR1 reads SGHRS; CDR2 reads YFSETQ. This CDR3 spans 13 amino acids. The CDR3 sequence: CASSLDRQETQYF. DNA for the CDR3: TGCGCCAGCAGCTTGGACAGACAAGAGACCCAGTACTTC.

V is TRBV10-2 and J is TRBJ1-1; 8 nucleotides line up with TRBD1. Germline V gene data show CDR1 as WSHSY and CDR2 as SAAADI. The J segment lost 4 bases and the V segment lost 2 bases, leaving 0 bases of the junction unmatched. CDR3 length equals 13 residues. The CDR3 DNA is TGCGCCAGCAGTGAGACAGGGGGCACTGAAGCTTTCTTT. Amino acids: CASSETGGTEAFF.

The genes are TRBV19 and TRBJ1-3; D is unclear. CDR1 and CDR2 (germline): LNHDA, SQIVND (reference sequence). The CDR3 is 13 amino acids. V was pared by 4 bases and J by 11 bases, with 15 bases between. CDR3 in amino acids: CASSTPWWSAIYF. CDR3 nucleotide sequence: TGTGCCAGTAGTACCCCCTGGTGGAGCGCCATATATTTT. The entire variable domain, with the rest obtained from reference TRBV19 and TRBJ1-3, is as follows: DGGITQSPKYLFRKEGQNVTLSCEQNLNHDAMYWYRQDPGQGLRLIYYSQIVNDFQKGDIAEGYSVSREKKESFPLTVTSAQKNPTAFYLCASSTPWWSAIYFGEGSWLTVV.

As DNA, the CDR3 is TGTGCCAGCTCCATGAACACTGAAGCTTTCTTT. It yields the protein CASSMNTEAFF. The chain joins TRBV6-1 to TRBJ1-1, with D hard to call. This CDR3 region has 11 residues. V shed 8 bases and J shed 0 bases, with 4 bases lying between them. Looked up from germline, CDR1 is MNHNS and CDR2 is SASEGT.

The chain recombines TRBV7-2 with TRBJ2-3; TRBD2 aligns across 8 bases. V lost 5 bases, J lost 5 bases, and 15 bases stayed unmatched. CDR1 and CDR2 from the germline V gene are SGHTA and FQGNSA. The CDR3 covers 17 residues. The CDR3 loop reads CASSPRPAGGRIDTQYF. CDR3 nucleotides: TGTGCCAGCAGCCCGCGGCCGGCGGGAGGCCGTATAGATACGCAGTATTTT.

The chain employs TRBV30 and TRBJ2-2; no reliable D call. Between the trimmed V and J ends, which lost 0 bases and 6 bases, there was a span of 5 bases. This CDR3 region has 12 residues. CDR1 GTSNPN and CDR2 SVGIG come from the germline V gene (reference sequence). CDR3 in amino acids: CAWSVRAGELFF. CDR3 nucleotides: TGTGCCTGGAGTGTACGGGCCGGGGAGCTGTTTTTT.

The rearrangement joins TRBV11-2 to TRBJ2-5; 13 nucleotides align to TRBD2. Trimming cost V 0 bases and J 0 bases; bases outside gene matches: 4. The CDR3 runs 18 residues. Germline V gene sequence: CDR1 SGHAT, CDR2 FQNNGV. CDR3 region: CASSLDVTSGGYQETQYF. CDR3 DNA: TGTGCCAGCAGCTTAGACGTGACTAGCGGGGGGTACCAAGAGACCCAGTACTTC.

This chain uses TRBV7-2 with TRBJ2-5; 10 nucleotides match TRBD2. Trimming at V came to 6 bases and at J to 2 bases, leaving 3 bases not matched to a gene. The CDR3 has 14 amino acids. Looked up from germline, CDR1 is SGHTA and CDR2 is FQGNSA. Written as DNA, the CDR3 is TGTGCCAGCAGAAATAGCGGGGGGCAAGAGACCCAGTACTTC. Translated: CASRNSGGQETQYF.

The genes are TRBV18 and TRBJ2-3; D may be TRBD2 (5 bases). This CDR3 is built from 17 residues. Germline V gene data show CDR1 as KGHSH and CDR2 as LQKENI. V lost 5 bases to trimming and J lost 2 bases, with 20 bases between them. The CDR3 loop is CASSEFGGQTSTDTQYF. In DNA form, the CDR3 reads TGTGCCAGCTCAGAGTTCGGCGGGCAAACATCCACAGATACGCAGTATTTT.

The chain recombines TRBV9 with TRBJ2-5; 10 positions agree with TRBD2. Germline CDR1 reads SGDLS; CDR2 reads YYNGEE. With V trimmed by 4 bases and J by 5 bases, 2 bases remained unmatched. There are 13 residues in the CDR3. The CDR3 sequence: CASSSAGGETQYF. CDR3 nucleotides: TGTGCCAGCAGCTCAGCGGGGGGGGAGACCCAGTACTTC.

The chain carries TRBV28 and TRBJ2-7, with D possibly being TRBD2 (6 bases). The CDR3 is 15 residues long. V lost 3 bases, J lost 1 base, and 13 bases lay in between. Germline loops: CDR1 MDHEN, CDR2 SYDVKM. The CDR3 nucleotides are TGTGCCAGCAGTTTTGAGGGAGGTAGGTCCTACGAGCAGTACTTC. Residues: CASSFEGGRSYEQYF.